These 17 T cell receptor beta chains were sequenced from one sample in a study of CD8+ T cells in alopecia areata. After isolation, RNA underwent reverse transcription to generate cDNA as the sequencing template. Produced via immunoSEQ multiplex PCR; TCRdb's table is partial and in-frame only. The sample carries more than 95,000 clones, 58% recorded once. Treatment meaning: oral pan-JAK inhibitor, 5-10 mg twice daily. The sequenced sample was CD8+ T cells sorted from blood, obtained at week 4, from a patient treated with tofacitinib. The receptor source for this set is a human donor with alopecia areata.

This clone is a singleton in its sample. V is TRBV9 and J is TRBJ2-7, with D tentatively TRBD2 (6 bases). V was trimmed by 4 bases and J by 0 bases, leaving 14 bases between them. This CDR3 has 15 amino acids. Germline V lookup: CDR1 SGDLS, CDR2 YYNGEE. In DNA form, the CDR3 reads TGTGCCAGCAGCCCCTATGGGGGAGGCTCCTACGAGCAGTACTTC. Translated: CASSPYGGGSYEQYF.

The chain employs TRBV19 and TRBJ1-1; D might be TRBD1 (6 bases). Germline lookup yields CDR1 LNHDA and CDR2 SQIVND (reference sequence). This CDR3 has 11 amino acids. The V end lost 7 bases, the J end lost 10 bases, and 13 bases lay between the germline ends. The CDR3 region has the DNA TGTGCCAGTACGAAGGGACAACGAGCTTTCTTT. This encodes CASTKGQRAFF.

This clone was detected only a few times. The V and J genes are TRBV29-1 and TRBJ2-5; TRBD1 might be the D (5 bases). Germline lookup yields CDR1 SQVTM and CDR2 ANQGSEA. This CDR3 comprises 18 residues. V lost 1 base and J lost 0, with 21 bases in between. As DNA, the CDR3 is TGCAGCGTTGAAGGAAAGGTCTCCCAGACAGACCACCAAGAGACCCAGTACTTC. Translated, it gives CSVEGKVSQTDHQETQYF.

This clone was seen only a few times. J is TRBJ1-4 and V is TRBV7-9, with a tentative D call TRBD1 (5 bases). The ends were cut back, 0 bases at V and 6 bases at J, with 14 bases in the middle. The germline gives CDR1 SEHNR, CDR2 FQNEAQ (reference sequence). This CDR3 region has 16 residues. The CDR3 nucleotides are TGTGCCAGCAGCTTAGCCCCCACGGGGGTGGATGAAAAACTGTTTTTT. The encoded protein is CASSLAPTGVDEKLFF.

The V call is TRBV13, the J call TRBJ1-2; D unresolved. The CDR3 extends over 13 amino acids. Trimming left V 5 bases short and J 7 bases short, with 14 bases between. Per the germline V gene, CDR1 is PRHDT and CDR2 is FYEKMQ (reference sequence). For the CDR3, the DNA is TGTGCCAGCAGCCGGGATAGTACGGTTGGCTACACCTTC. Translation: CASSRDSTVGYTF.

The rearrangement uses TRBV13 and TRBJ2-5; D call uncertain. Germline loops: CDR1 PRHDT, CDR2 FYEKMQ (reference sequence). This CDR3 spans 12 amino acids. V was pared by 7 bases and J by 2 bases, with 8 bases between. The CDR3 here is CASTKEQETQYF. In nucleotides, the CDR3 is TGTGCCAGCACCAAAGAACAAGAGACCCAGTACTTC.

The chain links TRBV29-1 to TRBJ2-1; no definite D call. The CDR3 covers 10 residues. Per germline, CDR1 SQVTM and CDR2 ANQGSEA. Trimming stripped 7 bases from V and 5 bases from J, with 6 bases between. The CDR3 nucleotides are TGCAGCGGGCTTCACAATGAGCAGTTCTTC. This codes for CSGLHNEQFF.

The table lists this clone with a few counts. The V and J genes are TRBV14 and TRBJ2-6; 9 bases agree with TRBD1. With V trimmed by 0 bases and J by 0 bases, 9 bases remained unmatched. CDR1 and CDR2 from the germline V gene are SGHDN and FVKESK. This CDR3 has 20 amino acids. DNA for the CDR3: TGTGCCAGCAGCCAAGAGGGGGCCGGGACAGGGCGCTCTGGGGCCAACGTCCTGACTTTC. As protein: CASSQEGAGTGRSGANVLTF.

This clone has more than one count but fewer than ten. The DNA of the CDR3 is TGCAGCGCCCTCCGGGGGGACGGGAACACCGGGGAGCTGTTTTTT. Translation gives CSALRGDGNTGELFF. This chain uses TRBV29-1 with TRBJ2-2; 7 nucleotides agree with TRBD2. Germline V CDR1 and CDR2: SQVTM, ANQGSEA. V shed 7 bases, J shed 1 base, and the junction held 9 bases outside the gene matches. The CDR3 consists of 15 residues.

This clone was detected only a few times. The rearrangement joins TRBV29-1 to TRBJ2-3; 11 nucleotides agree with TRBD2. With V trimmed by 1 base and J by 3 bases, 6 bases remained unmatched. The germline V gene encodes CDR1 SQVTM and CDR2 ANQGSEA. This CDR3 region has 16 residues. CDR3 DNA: TGCAGCGTTGAAGGGGGCTCTAGCGGGGGGACAGATACGCAGTATTTT. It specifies CSVEGGSSGGTDTQYF.

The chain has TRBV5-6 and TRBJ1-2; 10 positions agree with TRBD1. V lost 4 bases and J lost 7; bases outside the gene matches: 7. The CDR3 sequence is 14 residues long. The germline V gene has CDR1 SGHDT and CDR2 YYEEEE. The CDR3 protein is CASSPDRGTSGYTF. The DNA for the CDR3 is TGTGCCAGCAGCCCGGACAGGGGGACGAGTGGCTACACCTTC.

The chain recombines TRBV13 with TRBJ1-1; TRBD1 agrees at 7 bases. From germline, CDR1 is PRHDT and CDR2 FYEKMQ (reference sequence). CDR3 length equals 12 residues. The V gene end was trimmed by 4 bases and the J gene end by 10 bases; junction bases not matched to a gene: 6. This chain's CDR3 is CASSYGQVGAFF. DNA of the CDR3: TGTGCCAGCAGCTATGGACAGGTCGGAGCTTTCTTT.

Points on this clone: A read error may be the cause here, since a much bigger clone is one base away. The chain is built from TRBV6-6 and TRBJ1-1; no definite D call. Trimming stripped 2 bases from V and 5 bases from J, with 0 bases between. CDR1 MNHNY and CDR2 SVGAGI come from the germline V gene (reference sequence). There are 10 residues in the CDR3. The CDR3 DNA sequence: TGTGCCAGCAGTTACACTGAAGCTTTCTTT. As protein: CASSYTEAFF.

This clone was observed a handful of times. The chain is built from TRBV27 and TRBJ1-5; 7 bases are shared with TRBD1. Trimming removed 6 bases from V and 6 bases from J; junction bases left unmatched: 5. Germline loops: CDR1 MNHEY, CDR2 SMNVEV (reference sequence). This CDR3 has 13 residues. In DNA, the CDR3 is TGTGCCAGCAGCGAGGGGGCGGCTCAGCCCCAGCATTTT. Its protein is CASSEGAAQPQHF.

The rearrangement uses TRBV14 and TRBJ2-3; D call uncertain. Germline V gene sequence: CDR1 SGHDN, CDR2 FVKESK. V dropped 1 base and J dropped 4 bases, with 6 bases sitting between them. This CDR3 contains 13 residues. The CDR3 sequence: CASSQGGADTQYF. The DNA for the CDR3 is TGTGCCAGCAGCCAAGGTGGGGCAGATACGCAGTATTTT.

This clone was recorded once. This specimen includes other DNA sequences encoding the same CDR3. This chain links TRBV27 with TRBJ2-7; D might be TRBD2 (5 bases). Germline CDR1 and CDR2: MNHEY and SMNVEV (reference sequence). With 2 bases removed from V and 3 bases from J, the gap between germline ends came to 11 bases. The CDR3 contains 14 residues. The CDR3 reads CASSLTGEGYEQYF. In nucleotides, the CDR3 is TGTGCCAGCAGTTTAACGGGCGAGGGCTACGAGCAGTACTTC.

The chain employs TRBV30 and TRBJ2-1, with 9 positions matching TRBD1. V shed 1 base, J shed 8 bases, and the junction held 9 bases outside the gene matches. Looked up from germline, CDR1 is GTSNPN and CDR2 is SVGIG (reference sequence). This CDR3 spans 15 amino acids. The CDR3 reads CAWSAPRDRDDEQFF. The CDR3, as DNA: TGTGCCTGGAGTGCCCCCCGGGACAGGGACGATGAGCAGTTCTTC.